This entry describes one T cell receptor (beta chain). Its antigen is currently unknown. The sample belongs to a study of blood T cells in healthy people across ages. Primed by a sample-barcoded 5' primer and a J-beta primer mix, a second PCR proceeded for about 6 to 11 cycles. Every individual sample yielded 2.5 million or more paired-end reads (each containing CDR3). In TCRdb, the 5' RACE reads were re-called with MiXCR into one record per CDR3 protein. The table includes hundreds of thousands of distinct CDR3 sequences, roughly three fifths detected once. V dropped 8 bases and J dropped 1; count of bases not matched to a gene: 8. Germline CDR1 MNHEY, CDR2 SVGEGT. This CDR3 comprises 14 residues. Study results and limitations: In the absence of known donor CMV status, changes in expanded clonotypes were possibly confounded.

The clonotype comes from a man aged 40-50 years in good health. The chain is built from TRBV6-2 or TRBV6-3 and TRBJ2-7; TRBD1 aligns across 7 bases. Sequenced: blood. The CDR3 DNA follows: TGTGCCAGCCTTAGGGACAGAGGTTCCTACGAGCAGTACTTC. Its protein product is CASLRDRGSYEQYF.